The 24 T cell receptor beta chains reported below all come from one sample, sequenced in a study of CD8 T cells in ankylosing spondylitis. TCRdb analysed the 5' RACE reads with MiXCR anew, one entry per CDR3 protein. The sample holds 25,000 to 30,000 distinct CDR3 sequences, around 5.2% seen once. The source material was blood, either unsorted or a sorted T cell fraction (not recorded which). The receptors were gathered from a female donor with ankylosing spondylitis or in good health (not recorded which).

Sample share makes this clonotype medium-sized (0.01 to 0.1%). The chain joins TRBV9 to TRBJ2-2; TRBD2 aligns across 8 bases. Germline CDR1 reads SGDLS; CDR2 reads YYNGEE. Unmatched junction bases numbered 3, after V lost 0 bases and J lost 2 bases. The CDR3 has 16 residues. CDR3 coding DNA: TGTGCCAGCAGCGTAGGACTAGCGATTAACACCGGGGAGCTGTTTTTT. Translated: CASSVGLAINTGELFF.

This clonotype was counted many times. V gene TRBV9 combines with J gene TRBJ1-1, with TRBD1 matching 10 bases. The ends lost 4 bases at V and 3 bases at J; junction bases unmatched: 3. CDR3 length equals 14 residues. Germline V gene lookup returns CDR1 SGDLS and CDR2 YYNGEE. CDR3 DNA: TGTGCCAGCAGCCCCGGGACAGGGGACACTGAAGCTTTCTTT. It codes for CASSPGTGDTEAFF.

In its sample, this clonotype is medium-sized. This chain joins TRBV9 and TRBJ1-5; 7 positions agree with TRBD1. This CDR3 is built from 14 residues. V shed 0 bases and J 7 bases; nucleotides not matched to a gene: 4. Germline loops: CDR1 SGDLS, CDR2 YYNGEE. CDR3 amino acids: CASSVEGAGQPQHF. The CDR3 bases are TGTGCCAGCAGCGTAGAGGGGGCCGGGCAGCCCCAGCATTTT.

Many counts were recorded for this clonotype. This chain's CDR3 is CASSVVPDAPLHF. CDR3 DNA sequence: TGTGCCAGCAGCGTAGTTCCGGACGCACCCCTCCACTTT. This chain links TRBV9 with TRBJ1-6; D remains ambiguous. From germline, CDR1 is SGDLS and CDR2 YYNGEE. The CDR3 runs to 13 residues. Trimming pared 0 bases from V and 11 bases from J, leaving 9 bases between.

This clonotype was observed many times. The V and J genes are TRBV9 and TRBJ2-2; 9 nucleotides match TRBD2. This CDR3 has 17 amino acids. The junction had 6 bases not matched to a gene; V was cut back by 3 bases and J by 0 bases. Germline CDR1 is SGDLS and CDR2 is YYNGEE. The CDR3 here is CASSGGLAPSNTGELFF. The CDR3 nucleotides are TGTGCCAGCAGCGGGGGACTAGCCCCCTCGAACACCGGGGAGCTGTTTTTT.

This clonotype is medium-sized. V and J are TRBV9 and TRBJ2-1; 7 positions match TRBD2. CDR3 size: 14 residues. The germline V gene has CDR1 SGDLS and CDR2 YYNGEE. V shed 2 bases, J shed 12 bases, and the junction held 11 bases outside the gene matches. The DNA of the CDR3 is TGTGCCAGCAGCGTGAATGCGGGAGATTCCGGGCAGTTCTTC. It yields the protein CASSVNAGDSGQFF.

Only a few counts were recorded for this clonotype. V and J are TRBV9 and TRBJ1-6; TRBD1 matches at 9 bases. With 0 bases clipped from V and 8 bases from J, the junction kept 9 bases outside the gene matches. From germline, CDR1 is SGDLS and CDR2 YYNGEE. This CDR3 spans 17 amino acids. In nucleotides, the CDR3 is TGTGCCAGCAGCGTAGCCCCCCCGGGACAGGGCTATTCACCCCTCCACTTT. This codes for CASSVAPPGQGYSPLHF.

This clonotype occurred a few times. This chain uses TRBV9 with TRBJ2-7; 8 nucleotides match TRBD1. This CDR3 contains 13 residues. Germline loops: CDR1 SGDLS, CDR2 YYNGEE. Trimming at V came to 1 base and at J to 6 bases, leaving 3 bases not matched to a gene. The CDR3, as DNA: TGTGCCAGCAGCGTACAGGGGGCGGGCGAGCAGTACTTC. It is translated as CASSVQGAGEQYF.

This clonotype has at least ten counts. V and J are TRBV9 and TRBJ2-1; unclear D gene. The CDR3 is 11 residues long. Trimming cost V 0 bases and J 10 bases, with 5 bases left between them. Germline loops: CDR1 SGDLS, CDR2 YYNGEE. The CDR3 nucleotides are TGTGCCAGCAGCGTAGGAGGAGAGCAGTTCTTC. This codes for CASSVGGEQFF. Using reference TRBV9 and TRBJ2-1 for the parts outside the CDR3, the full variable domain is DSGVTQTPKHLITATGQRVTLRCSPRSGDLSVYWYQQSLDQGLQFLIQYYNGEERAKGNILERFSAQQFPDLHSELNLSSLELGDSALYFCASSVGGEQFFGPGTRLTVL.

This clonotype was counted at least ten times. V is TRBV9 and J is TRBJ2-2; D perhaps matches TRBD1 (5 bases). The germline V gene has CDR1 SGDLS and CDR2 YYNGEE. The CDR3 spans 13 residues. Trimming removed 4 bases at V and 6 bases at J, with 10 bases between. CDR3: CASSPQGPGELFF. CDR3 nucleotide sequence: TGTGCCAGCAGCCCCCAGGGCCCCGGGGAGCTGTTTTTT.

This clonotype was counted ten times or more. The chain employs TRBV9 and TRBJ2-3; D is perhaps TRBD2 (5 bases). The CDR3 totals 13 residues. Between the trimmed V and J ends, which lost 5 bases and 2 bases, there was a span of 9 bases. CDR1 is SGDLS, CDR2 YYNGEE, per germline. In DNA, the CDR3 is TGTGCCAGCAGGAGGGCGCCCACAGATACGCAGTATTTT. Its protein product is CASRRAPTDTQYF.

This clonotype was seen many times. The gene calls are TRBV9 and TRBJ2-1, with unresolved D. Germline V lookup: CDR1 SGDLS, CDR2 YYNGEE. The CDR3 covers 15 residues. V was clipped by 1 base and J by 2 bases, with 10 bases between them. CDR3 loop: CASSVKAAAYNEQFF. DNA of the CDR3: TGTGCCAGCAGCGTAAAGGCGGCGGCCTACAATGAGCAGTTCTTC.

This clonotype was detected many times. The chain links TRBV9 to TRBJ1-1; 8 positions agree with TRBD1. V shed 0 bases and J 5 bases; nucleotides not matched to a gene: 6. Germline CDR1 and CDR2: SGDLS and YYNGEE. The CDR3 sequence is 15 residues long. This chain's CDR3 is CASSVGPGGLTEAFF. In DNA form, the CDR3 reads TGTGCCAGCAGCGTAGGTCCAGGGGGCTTGACTGAAGCTTTCTTT.

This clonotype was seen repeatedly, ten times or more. The CDR3 reads CASSVERNTEAFF. CDR3 bases: TGTGCCAGCAGCGTAGAGAGAAACACTGAAGCTTTCTTT. This sequence joins TRBV9 and TRBJ1-1; the D is unclear. V dropped 0 bases and J dropped 2 bases, with 5 bases sitting between them. The CDR3 consists of 13 residues. Per the germline V gene, CDR1 is SGDLS and CDR2 is YYNGEE.

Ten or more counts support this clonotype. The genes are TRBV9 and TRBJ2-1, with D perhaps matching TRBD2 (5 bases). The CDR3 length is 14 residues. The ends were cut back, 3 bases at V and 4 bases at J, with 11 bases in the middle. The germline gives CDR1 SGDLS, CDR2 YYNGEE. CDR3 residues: CASSGTFSYNEQFF. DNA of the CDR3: TGTGCCAGCAGCGGGACTTTTTCGTACAATGAGCAGTTCTTC.

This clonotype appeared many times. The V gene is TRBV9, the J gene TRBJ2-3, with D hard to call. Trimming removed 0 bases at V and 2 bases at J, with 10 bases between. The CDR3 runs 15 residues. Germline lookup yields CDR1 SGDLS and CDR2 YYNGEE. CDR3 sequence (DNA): TGTGCCAGCAGCGTAGGCTCGACACTCACAGATACGCAGTATTTT. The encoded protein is CASSVGSTLTDTQYF.

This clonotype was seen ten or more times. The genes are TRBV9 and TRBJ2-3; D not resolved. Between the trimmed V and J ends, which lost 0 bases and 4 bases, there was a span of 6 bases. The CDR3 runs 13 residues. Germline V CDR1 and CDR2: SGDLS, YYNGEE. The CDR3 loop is CASSVVGSDTQYF. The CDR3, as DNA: TGTGCCAGCAGCGTAGTTGGGTCAGATACGCAGTATTTT. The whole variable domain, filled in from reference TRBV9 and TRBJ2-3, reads DSGVTQTPKHLITATGQRVTLRCSPRSGDLSVYWYQQSLDQGLQFLIQYYNGEERAKGNILERFSAQQFPDLHSELNLSSLELGDSALYFCASSVVGSDTQYFGPGTRLTVL.

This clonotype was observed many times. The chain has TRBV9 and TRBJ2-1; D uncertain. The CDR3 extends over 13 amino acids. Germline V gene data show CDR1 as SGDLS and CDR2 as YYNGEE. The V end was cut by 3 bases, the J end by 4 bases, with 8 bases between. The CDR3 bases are TGTGCCAGCAGCGCCACAGATTACAATGAGCAGTTCTTC. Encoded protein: CASSATDYNEQFF.

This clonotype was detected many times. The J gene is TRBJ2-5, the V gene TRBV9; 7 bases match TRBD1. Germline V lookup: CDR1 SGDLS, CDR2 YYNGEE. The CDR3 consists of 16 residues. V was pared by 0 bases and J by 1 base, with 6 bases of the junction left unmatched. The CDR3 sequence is CASSVALDRAQETQYF. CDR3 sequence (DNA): TGTGCCAGCAGCGTAGCTCTTGACAGGGCCCAAGAGACCCAGTACTTC. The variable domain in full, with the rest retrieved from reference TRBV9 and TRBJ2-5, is DSGVTQTPKHLITATGQRVTLRCSPRSGDLSVYWYQQSLDQGLQFLIQYYNGEERAKGNILERFSAQQFPDLHSELNLSSLELGDSALYFCASSVALDRAQETQYFGPGTRLLVL.

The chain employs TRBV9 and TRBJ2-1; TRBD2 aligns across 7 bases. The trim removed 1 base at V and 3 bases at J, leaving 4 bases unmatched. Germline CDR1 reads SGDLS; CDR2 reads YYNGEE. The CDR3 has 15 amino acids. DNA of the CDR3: TGTGCCAGCAGCGTAAGGGCGGGAGACTACAATGAGCAGTTCTTC. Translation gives CASSVRAGDYNEQFF.

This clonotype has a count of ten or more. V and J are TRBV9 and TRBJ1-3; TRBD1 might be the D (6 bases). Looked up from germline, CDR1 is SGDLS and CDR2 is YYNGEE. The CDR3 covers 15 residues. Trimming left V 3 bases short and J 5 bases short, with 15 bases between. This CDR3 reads CASSGGGQLRNTIYF. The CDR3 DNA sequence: TGTGCCAGCAGCGGAGGAGGACAGCTCCGAAACACCATATATTTT.

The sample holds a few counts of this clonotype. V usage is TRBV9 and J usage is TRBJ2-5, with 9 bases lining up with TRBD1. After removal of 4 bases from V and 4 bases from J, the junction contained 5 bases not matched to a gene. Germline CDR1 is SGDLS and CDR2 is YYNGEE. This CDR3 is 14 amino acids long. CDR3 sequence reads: CASSRTGDRETQYF. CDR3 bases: TGTGCCAGCAGCCGGACAGGGGATAGAGAGACCCAGTACTTC.

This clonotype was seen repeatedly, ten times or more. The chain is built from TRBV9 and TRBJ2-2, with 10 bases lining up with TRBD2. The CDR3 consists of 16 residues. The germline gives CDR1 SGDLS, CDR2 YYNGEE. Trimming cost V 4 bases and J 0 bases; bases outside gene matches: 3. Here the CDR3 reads CASSQGLAANTGELFF. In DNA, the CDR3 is TGTGCCAGCAGCCAAGGACTAGCGGCGAACACCGGGGAGCTGTTTTTT.

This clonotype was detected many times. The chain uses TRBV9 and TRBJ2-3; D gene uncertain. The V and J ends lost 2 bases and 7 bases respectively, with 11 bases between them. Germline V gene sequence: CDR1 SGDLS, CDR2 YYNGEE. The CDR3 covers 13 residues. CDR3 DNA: TGTGCCAGCAGCGTCTCGGGCTTCCATACGCAGTATTTT. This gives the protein CASSVSGFHTQYF.